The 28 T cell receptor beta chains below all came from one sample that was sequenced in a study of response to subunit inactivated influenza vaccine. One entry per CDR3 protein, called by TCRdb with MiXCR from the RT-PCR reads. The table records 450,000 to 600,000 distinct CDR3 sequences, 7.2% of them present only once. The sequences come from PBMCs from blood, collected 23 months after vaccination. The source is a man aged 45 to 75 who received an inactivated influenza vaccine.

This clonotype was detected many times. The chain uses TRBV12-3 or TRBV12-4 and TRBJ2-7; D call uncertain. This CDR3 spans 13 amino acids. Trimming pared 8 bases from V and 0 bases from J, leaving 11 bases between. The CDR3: CASRPLDSYEQYF. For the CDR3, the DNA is TGTGCCAGCCGGCCTCTAGACTCCTACGAGCAGTACTTC.

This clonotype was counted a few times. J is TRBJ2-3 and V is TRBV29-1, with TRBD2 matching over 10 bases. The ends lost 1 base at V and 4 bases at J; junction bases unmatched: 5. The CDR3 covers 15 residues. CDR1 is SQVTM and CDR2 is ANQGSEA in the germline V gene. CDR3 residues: CSVEGLAGWADTQYF. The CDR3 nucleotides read TGCAGCGTTGAAGGACTAGCGGGTTGGGCAGATACGCAGTATTTT.

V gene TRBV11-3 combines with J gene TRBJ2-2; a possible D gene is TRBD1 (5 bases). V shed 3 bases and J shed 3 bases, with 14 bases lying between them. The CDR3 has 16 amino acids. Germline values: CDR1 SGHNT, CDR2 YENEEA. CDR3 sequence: CASSLQGSAYTGELFF. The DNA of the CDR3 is TGTGCCAGCAGCTTGCAGGGTTCCGCTTACACCGGGGAGCTGTTTTTT.

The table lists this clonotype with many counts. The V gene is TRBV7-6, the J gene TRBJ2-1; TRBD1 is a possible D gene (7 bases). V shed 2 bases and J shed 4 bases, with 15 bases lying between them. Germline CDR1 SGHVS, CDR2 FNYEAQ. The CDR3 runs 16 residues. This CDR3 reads CASSLIGGGWYNEQFF. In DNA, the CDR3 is TGTGCCAGCAGCTTAATAGGAGGGGGCTGGTACAATGAGCAGTTCTTC.

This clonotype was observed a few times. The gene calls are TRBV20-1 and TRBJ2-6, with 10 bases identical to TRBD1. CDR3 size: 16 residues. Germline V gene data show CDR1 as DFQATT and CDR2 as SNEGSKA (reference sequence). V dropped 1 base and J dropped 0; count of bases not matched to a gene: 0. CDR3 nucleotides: TGCAGTGCTAGAGGGACAGGGGGCTCTGGGGCCAACGTCCTGACTTTC. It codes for CSARGTGGSGANVLTF.

The CDR3 loop reads CASSADRRNNEQFF. The CDR3 bases are TGTGCCAGCAGCGCGGACAGGAGAAACAATGAGCAGTTCTTC. The rearrangement links TRBV7-8 to TRBJ2-1; 7 bases match TRBD1. CDR1 and CDR2 (germline): SGHVS, FQNEAQ. J gave up 5 bases and V 5 bases, and 6 bases lay outside the gene matches. This CDR3 comprises 14 residues.

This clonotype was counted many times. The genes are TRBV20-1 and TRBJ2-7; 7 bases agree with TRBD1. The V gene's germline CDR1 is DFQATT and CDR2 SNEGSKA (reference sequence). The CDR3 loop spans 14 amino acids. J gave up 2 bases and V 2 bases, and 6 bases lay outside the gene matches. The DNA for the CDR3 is TGCAGTGCTAGACTGGGACAGTTCCCCTACGAGCAGTACTTC. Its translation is CSARLGQFPYEQYF.

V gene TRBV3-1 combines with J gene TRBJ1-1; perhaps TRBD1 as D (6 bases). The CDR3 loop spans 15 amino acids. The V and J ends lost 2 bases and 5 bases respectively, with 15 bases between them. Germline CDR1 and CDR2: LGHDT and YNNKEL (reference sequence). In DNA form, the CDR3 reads TGTGCCAGCAGCCAACGCAGGACAGAGGAAACTGAAGCTTTCTTT. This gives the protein CASSQRRTEETEAFF.

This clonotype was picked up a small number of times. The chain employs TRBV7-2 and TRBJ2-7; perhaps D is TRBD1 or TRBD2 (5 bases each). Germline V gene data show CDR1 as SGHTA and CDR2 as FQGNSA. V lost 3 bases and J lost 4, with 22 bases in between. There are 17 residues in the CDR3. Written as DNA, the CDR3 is TGTGCCAGCAGCTTGGGACGTTCGAAGGGGTCTCGGTACGAGCAGTACTTC. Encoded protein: CASSLGRSKGSRYEQYF.

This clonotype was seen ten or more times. DNA for the CDR3: TGCAGTGCTCAGGATAGCCGAGACATTCAGTACTTC. Protein product: CSAQDSRDIQYF. This chain joins TRBV20-1 and TRBJ2-4, with D uncertain. CDR1 is DFQATT and CDR2 is SNEGSKA in the germline V gene (reference sequence). Trimming cost V 5 bases and J 8 bases, with 13 bases left between them. The CDR3 covers 12 residues.

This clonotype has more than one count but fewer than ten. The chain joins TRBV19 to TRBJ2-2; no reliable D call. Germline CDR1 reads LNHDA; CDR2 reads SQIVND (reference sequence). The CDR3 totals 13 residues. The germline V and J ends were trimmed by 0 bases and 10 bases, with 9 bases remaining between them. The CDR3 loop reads CASSIDRRAELFF. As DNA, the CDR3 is TGTGCCAGTAGTATAGATCGCCGTGCGGAGCTGTTTTTT.

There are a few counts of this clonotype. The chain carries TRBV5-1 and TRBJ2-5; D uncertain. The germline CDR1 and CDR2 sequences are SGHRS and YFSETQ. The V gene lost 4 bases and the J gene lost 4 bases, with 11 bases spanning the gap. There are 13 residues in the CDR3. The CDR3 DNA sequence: TGCGCCAGCAGCCTCTTTGTCGGAGAGACCCAGTACTTC. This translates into CASSLFVGETQYF.

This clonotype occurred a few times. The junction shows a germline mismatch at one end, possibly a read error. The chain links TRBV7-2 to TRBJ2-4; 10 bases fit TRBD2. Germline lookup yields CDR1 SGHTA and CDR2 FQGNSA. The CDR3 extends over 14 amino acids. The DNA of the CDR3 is TGTGCCAGCAGTTTAGGGACTAGCGAAAACATTCAGTACTTC. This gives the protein CASSLGTSENIQYF.

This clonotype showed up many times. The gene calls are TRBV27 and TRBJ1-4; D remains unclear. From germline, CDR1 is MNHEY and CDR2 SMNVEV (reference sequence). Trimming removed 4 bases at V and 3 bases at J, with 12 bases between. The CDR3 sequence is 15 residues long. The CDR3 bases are TGTGCCAGCAGTTCCGGAGGAGCCGCTAATGAAAAACTGTTTTTT. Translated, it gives CASSSGGAANEKLFF.

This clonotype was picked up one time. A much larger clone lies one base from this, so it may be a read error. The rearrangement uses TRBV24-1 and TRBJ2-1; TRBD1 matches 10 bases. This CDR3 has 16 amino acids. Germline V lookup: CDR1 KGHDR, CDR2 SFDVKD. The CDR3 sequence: CDTSAGDRGSYNEQFF. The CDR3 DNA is TGTGACACCAGTGCCGGGGACAGGGGTTCCTACAATGAGCAGTTCTTC.

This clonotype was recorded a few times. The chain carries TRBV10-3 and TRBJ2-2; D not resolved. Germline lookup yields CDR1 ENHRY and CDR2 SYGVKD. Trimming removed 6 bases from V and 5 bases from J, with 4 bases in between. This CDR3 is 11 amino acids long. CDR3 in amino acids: CAISRTGELFF. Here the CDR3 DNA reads TGTGCCATCAGCCGTACCGGGGAGCTGTTTTTT.

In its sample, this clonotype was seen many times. CDR3 loop: CSARDLYSPLHF. CDR3 sequence (DNA): TGCAGTGCTAGAGATCTATATTCACCCCTCCACTTT. The chain employs TRBV20-1 and TRBJ1-6; no firm D call. The germline V and J ends were trimmed by 0 bases and 8 bases, with 5 bases remaining between them. The CDR3 sequence is 12 residues long. Germline lookup yields CDR1 DFQATT and CDR2 SNEGSKA (reference sequence).

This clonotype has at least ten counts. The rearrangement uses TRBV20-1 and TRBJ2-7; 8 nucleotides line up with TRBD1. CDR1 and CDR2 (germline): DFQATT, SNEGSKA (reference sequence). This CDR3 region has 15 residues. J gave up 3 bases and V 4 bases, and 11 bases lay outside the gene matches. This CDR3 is CSAINPRGHNYEQYF. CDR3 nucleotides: TGCAGTGCTATCAATCCCAGGGGGCATAACTACGAGCAGTACTTC.

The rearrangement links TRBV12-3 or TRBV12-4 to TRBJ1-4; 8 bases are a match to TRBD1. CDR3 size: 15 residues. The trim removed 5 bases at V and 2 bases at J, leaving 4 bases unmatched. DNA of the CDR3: TGTGCCAGCAGTCCTACAGGGGGGACTAATGAAAAACTGTTTTTT. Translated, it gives CASSPTGGTNEKLFF.

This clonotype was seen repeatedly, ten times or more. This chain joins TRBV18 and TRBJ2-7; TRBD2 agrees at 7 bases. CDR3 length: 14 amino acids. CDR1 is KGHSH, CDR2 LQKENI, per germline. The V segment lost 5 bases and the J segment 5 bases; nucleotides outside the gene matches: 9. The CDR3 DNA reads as TGTGCCAGCTCATATGGGCTAGCGGAAAACGAGCAGTACTTC. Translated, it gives CASSYGLAENEQYF.

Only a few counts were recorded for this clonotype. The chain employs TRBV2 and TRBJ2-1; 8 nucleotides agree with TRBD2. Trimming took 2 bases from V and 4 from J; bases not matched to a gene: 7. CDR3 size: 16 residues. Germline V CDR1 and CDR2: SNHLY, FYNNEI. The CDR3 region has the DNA TGTGCCAGCAGTGAACAAGGGAGCGGGAGTTACAATGAGCAGTTCTTC. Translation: CASSEQGSGSYNEQFF.

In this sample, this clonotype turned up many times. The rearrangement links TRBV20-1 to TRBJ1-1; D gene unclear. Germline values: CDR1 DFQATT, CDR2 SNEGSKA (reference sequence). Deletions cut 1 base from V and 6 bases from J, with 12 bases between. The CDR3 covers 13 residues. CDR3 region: CSARGGSLSEAFF. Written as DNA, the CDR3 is TGCAGTGCTAGAGGAGGGTCCCTATCTGAAGCTTTCTTT.

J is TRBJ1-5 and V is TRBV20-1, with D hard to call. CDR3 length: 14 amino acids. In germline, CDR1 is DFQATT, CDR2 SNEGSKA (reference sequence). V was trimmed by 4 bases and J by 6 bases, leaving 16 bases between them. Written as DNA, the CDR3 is TGCAGTGCTAACCAGGTGGATATGGTTCAGCCCCAGCATTTT. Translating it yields CSANQVDMVQPQHF.

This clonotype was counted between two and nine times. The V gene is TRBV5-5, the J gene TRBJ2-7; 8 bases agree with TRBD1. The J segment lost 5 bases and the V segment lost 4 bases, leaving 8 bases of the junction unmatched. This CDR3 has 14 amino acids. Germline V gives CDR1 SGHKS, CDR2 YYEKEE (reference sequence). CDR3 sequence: CASSGGQGVNEQYF. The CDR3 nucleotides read TGTGCCAGCAGCGGCGGACAGGGCGTCAACGAGCAGTACTTC.

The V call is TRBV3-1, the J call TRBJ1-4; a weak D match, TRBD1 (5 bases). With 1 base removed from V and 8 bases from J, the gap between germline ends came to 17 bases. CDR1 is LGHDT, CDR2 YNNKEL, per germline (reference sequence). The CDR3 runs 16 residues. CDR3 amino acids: CASSQAHPGTGEKLFF. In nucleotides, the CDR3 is TGTGCCAGCAGCCAAGCGCACCCAGGGACGGGGGAAAAACTGTTTTTT.

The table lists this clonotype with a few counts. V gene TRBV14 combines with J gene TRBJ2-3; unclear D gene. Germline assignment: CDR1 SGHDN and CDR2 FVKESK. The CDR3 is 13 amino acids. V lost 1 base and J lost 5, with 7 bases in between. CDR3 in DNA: TGTGCCAGCAGCCAAGGGACCCTAGATACGCAGTATTTT. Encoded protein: CASSQGTLDTQYF.

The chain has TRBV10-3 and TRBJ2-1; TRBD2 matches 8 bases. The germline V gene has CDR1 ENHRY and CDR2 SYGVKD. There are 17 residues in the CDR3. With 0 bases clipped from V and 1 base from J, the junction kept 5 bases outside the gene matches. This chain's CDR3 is CAISESLASGSYNEQFF. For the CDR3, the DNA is TGTGCCATCAGTGAGTCGCTCGCTAGCGGGTCCTACAATGAGCAGTTCTTC.

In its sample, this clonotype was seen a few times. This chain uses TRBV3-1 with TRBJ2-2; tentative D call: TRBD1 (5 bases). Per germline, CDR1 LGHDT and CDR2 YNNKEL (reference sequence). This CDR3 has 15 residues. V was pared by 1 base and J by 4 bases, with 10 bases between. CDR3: CASSQGGPSTGELFF. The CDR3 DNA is TGTGCCAGCAGCCAAGGGGGCCCGAGCACCGGGGAGCTGTTTTTT.